This TCR beta chain stems from a study of cytomegalovirus exposure and HLA in healthy donors. Study-wide results and caveats: There were 160 or so TCR beta chains listed as cytomegalovirus-associated.

This CDR3 region has 15 residues. CDR1 and CDR2 (germline): SGHAT, FQNNGV. V dropped 8 bases and J dropped 7; count of bases not matched to a gene: 12. Notes on this clone: Its antigen is unknown.

TCRdb's table, derived via immunoSEQ multiplex PCR, lists solely in-frame clones and lacks some. This sample yields roughly 150,000 clones, of which approximately 94% are seen a single time; approximately 2% belongs to the top ten. Source material: PBMCs. The TCR was taken from a man aged 18 to 30 in good health and CMV-seropositive. The V gene is TRBV11-2, the J gene TRBJ1-5; 9 bases align to TRBD1. The DNA for the CDR3 is TGTGCCAGCGGACAGGGGACGTCGATTGGGCAGCCCCAGCATTTT. Its protein product is CASGQGTSIGQPQHF.